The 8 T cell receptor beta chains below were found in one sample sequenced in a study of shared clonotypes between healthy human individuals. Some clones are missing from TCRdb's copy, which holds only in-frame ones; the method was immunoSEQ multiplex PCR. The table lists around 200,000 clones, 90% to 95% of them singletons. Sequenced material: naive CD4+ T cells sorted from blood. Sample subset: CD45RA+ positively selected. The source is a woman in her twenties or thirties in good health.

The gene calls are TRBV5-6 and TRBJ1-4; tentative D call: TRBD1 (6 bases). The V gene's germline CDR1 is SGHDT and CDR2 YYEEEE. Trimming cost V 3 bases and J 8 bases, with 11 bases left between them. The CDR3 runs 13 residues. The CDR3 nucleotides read TGTGCCAGCAGCTCCACAGGGTCCGAAAAACTGTTTTTT. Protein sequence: CASSSTGSEKLFF.

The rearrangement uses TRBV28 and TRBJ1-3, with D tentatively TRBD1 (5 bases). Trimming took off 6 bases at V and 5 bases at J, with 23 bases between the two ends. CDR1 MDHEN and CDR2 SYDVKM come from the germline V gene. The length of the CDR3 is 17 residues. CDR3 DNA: TGTGCCAGCAGCCGATCCCCGGGACTCGGTTCTCGAAACACCATATATTTT. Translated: CASSRSPGLGSRNTIYF.

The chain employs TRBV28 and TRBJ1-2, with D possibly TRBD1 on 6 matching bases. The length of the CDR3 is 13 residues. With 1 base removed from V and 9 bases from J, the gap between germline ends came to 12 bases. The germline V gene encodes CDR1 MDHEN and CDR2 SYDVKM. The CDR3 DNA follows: TGTGCCAGCAGTTTATACAGGGAAAGTAGCTACACCTTC. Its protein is CASSLYRESSYTF.

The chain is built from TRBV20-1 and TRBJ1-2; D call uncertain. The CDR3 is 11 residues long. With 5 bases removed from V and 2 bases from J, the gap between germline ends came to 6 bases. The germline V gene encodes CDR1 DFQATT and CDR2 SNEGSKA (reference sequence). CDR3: CSAPGNYGYTF. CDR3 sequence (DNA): TGCAGTGCTCCCGGAAACTATGGCTACACCTTC.

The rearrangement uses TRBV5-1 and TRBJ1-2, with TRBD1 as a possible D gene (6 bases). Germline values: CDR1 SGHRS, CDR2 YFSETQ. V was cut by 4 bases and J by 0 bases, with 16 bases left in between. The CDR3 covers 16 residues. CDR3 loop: CASSPARGAANYGYTF. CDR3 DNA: TGCGCCAGCAGCCCTGCACGGGGGGCAGCTAACTATGGCTACACCTTC.

CDR3: CASRIGTSGSKDEQYF. The CDR3 bases are TGTGCCAGCCGAATTGGGACTAGCGGGAGCAAAGACGAGCAGTACTTC. The chain recombines TRBV2 with TRBJ2-7; 14 bases match TRBD2. The CDR3 is made up of 16 amino acids. Trimming cost V 8 bases and J 5 bases; bases outside gene matches: 11. Germline lookup yields CDR1 SNHLY and CDR2 FYNNEI.

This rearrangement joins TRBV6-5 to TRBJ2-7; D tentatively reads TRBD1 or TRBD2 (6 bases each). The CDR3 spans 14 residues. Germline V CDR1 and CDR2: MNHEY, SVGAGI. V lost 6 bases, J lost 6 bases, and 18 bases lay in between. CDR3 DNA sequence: TGTGCCAGCAGCGACCGCCGGGGGCCCCTCGAGCAGTACTTC. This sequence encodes CASSDRRGPLEQYF.

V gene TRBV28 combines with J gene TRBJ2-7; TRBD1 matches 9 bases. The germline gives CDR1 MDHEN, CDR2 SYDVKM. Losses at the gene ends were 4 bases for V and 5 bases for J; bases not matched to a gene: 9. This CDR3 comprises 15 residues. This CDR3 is CASSSPGQGLNEQYF. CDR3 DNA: TGTGCCAGCAGTTCCCCGGGACAGGGTCTCAACGAGCAGTACTTC.